Listed below are T cell receptor beta chains from one sample, sequenced in a study of blood T cell repertoires in COVID-19. Here immunoSEQ multiplex PCR was the method, and the copy in TCRdb shows in-frame clones only, minus some. The sample includes 390,000 or so clones, 85% to 90% of them seen just once. The sequenced material came from PBMCs or T cells enriched from blood (not recorded which). The receptors shown here come from a man younger than 35 who had recovered from COVID-19. CDR3s include the opening cysteine and the closing phenylalanine or tryptophan. The D gene is left open where the match is weak. Expanded clones get a size class; other rows say once, few or many, or leave the size out.

J gene | clone size | V gene | D gene | CDR3 length | CDR3 protein | CDR3 DNA
TRBJ1-4 | - | TRBV10-3 | - | 14 | CAISESSVLEKLFF | TGTGCCATCAGTGAGTCGAGTGTATTGGAAAAACTGTTTTTT
TRBJ2-7 | - | TRBV7-8 | - | 17 | CASSLAFVGVRRDEQYF | TGTGCCAGCAGCTTAGCTTTTGTCGGGGTGCGTCGGGACGAGCAGTACTTC
TRBJ2-5 | - | TRBV9 | TRBD2 | 17 | CASSVGSSGLFEKTQYF | TGTGCCAGCAGCGTAGGAAGTAGCGGGCTGTTTGAGAAGACCCAGTACTTC
TRBJ2-1 | - | TRBV5-5 | - | 14 | CASSRLGGAYEQFF | TGTGCCAGCAGCCGGCTTGGGGGGGCTTATGAGCAGTTCTTC
TRBJ2-1 | - | TRBV10-3 | - | 12 | CAISGDYNEQFF | TGTGCCATCAGTGGCGACTACAATGAGCAGTTCTTC
TRBJ1-5 | - | TRBV19 | - | 15 | CASSMAGDFGQPQHF | TGTGCCAGTAGTATGGCGGGGGATTTCGGTCAGCCCCAGCATTTT
TRBJ2-3 | - | TRBV11-3 | - | 14 | CASSSAGQGDTQYF | TGTGCCAGCAGCTCGGCTGGGCAGGGGGATACGCAGTATTTT
TRBJ2-1 | few | TRBV10-2 | TRBD2 | 16 | CASSESRTGGYNEQFF | TGCGCCAGCAGTGAGTCGCGGACGGGGGGGTACAATGAGCAGTTCTTC
TRBJ1-4 | - | TRBV7-9 | TRBD1 | 15 | CASSLETGMDEKLFF | TGTGCCAGCAGCTTAGAGACAGGGATGGACGAAAAACTGTTTTTT
TRBJ2-7 | - | TRBV29-1 | - | 12 | CSAGGEIHEQYF | TGCAGCGCCGGAGGGGAGATCCACGAGCAGTACTTC
TRBJ1-2 | - | TRBV4-3 | - | 15 | CASSHTDRKYYGYTF | TGCGCCAGCAGCCACACTGACAGGAAATACTATGGCTACACCTTC
TRBJ2-5 | - | TRBV4-1 | TRBD2 | 15 | CASSQVGTSGETQYF | TGCGCCAGCAGCCAAGTAGGGACTAGCGGGGAGACCCAGTACTTC
TRBJ1-2 | - | TRBV7-8 | TRBD1 | 15 | CASTKDRELNYGYTF | TGTGCCAGCACCAAGGACAGGGAGCTTAACTATGGCTACACCTTC
TRBJ2-1 | - | TRBV14 | TRBD1 | 18 | CASSHIKAGGAGNNEQFF | TGTGCCAGCAGCCATATAAAGGCAGGGGGCGCGGGCAACAATGAGCAGTTCTTC
TRBJ1-3 | - | TRBV7-9 | - | 15 | CASSFTGSSGNTIYF | TGTGCCAGCAGCTTCACAGGAAGCTCTGGAAACACCATATATTTT
TRBJ1-5 | - | TRBV27 | TRBD1 | 15 | CASSPWGQGEQPQHF | TGTGCCAGCAGTCCGTGGGGACAGGGAGAACAGCCCCAGCATTTT
TRBJ2-1 | - | TRBV7-8 | TRBD1 | 16 | CASSLVPGTGVGEQFF | TGTGCCAGCAGCTTAGTCCCCGGGACAGGGGTGGGTGAGCAGTTCTTC
TRBJ1-2 | - | TRBV29-1 | TRBD1 | 14 | CSVERGQGGNGYTF | TGCAGCGTCGAGAGGGGTCAGGGGGGAAATGGCTACACCTTC
TRBJ2-6 | - | TRBV27 | - | 15 | CASSPTISGANVLTF | TGTGCCAGCAGTCCTACGATCTCTGGGGCCAACGTCCTGACTTTC
TRBJ1-5 | - | TRBV15 | - | 16 | CATSRGAGARVQPQHF | TGTGCCACCAGCAGAGGGGCGGGGGCGCGAGTTCAGCCCCAGCATTTT
TRBJ1-2 | - | TRBV7-3 | - | 13 | CASSSYLRHGYTF | TGTGCCAGCAGCTCGTATCTCAGGCATGGCTACACCTTC
TRBJ1-3 | - | TRBV19 | - | 16 | CASSKREGQSGNTIYF | TGTGCCAGTAGTAAACGGGAGGGCCAATCTGGAAACACCATATATTTT
TRBJ2-7 | - | TRBV9 | - | 13 | CASSVEVGGKQYF | TGTGCCAGCAGCGTAGAGGTCGGCGGAAAGCAGTACTTC
TRBJ1-1 | - | TRBV7-9 | TRBD1 | 15 | CASRPSGQGNTEAFF | TGTGCCAGCAGGCCTTCGGGACAGGGGAACACTGAAGCTTTCTTT
TRBJ1-4 | - | TRBV18 | - | 14 | CASSELTGTEKLFF | TGTGCCAGCTCGGAACTCACCGGGACAGAAAAACTGTTTTTT
TRBJ1-5 | - | TRBV27 | - | 15 | CATGRGPEAYQPQHF | TGTGCCACGGGTAGAGGGCCCGAAGCTTATCAGCCCCAGCATTTT
TRBJ2-3 | - | TRBV2 | - | 13 | CATLGLGTDTQYF | TGTGCCACCCTTGGCTTGGGCACAGATACGCAGTATTTT
TRBJ2-3 | - | TRBV20-1 | TRBD2 | 14 | CSASSSGGTDTQYF | TGCAGTGCTAGTTCCAGCGGGGGCACAGATACGCAGTATTTT
TRBJ2-1 | - | TRBV7-3 | TRBD2 | 17 | CASSLILTSGSDNEQFF | TGTGCCAGCAGCTTAATCTTGACTAGCGGGTCGGACAATGAGCAGTTCTTC
TRBJ2-2 | - | TRBV7-2 | - | 15 | CASSLVTLNTGELFF | TGTGCCAGCAGCTTAGTAACTTTGAACACCGGGGAGCTGTTTTTT
TRBJ2-2 | - | TRBV5-1 | TRBD1 | 13 | CANRQGATGELFF | TGCGCCAATCGACAGGGGGCTACCGGGGAGCTGTTTTTT
TRBJ2-7 | - | TRBV28 | TRBD2 | 15 | CASSPRAGWSYEQYF | TGTGCCAGCAGTCCGAGAGCGGGATGGTCCTACGAGCAGTACTTC
TRBJ2-5 | - | TRBV6-5 | - | 13 | CASTRQGGETQYF | TGTGCCAGCACCAGACAGGGAGGAGAGACCCAGTACTTC